Presented here are 3 T cell receptor beta chains from one specimen sequenced in a study of tissue T cells after allogeneic stem cell transplantation. Stated time point: mouse harvest day 14 after allogeneic transplant. Tail vein injection delivered 10^7 T-cell-depleted bone marrow cells and 10^6 splenic CD5+ T cells. Using immunoSEQ multiplex PCR, the repertoire was profiled, and TCRdb retains in-frame clones only, with some absent. The repertoire holds roughly 1,600 clones, with 45% as singletons. The sequencing sample was made of spleen. The receptors shown here come from a female BALB/c mouse given C57BL/6 T cells with graft-versus-host disease after an allogeneic hematopoietic cell transplant.

As to this clone: Gene labels here are mouse ones. The read finishes 1 residue shy of the CDR3 end, and the germline J gene is used to complete it. V usage is TRBV16 and J usage is TRBJ2-3; weak D call: TRBD2 (6 bases). V lost 0 bases and J 0 bases, leaving 13 bases between the germline ends. The V gene's germline CDR1 is SGHSA and CDR2 FRNQAP. There are 17 residues in the CDR3. The CDR3 sequence: CASSLDLSGVSAETLYF. The sequenced CDR3 bases are TGTGCAAGCAGCTTAGATCTCTCTGGGGTTAGTGCAGAAACGCTGTAT.

This clone was observed a handful of times. The germline and genes are mouse ones. Read data end 1 residue before the CDR3 end; the end is taken from the germline J gene. The gene calls are TRBV31 and TRBJ2-1; TRBD2 aligns across 10 bases. Trimming removed 3 bases from V and 0 bases from J; junction bases left unmatched: 5. The CDR3 is made up of 16 amino acids. Germline-derived CDR1 and CDR2 are GKSSPN and SITVG. CDR3 DNA (partial): TGTGCCTGGAGCCGACTGGGGGGCCCTAACTATGCTGAGCAGTTC. Translation: CAWSRLGGPNYAEQF. The entire CDR3 protein is CAWSRLGGPNYAEQFF. The full variable domain, with the rest looked up from reference TRBV31 and TRBJ2-1, is AQTIHQWPVAEIKAVGSPLSLGCTIKGKSSPNLYWYWQATGGTLQQLFYSITVGQVESVVQLNLSASRPKDDQFILSTEKLLLSHSGFYLCAWSRLGGPNYAEQFFGPGTRLTVL.

On this clone: Mouse gene names apply. The CDR3 end falls 1 residue outside the read, so it is completed with the germline J gene. The V and J genes are TRBV15 and TRBJ2-2, with 7 positions matching TRBD2. Germline trimming cut 5 bases from V and 0 bases from J; bases unmatched to any gene: 0. This CDR3 is 14 amino acids long. Germline loops: CDR1 SGHND, CDR2 FRSKSL. CDR3 bases read: TGTGCCAGCAGTGGGGGGGCAAACACCGGGCAGCTCTAC. Translating it yields CASSGGANTGQLY. The entire CDR3 is CASSGGANTGQLYF.